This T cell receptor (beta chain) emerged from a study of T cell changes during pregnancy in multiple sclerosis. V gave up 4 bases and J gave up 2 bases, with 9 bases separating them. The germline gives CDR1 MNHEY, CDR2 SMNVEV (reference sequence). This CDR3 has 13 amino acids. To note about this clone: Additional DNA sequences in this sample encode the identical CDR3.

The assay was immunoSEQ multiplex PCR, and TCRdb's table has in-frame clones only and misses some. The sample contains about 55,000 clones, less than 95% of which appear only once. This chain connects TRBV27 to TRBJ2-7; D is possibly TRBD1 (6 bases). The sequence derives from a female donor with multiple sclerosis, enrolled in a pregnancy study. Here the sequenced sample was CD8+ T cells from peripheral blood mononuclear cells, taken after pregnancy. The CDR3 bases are TGTGCCAGCAGTTCAGGGGTTGCCTACGAGCAGTACTTC. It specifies CASSSGVAYEQYF.